A single sample gave rise to the 27 T cell receptor beta chains below, sequenced in a study of tumor-infiltrating lymphocytes in primary liver carcinoma. TCR beta cDNA was prepared out of about 510 ng total RNA by means of a constant-region primer. ARM-PCR was slightly modified, and three nested multiplex PCR rounds with it gave rise to the TCR beta libraries. The study ran its first two PCR rounds for around 10 cycles each, using TRBV1-TRBV30 forward primers and a C-beta reverse primer. From the multiplex PCR reads, TCRdb called clonotypes with MiXCR, one entry per CDR3 protein. The sample carries almost 200,000 distinct CDR3 sequences, 65% recorded once. Germline DNA was also extracted, with blood RNA taken from unsorted whole blood. Sample: peripheral blood. The source of these receptors is a woman aged 60-70 years with primary liver carcinoma and hepatitis B virus infection.

This clonotype was detected once. With a much larger clone just one base away, this may be a read error. The CDR3 here is CASSYGLAGAYNGQFF. The CDR3 nucleotides read TGCGCCAGCAGTTACGGACTAGCGGGAGCCTACAATGGGCAGTTCTTC. The chain couples TRBV5-1 to TRBJ2-1, with 13 nucleotides matching TRBD2. Looked up from germline, CDR1 is SGHRS and CDR2 is YFSETQ. The CDR3 is 16 residues long. The whole variable domain, remainder taken from reference TRBV5-1 and TRBJ2-1, is KAGVTQTPRYLIKTRGQQVTLSCSPISGHRSVSWYQQTPGQGLQFLFEYFSETQRNKGNFPGRFSGRQFSNSRSEMNVSTLELGDSALYLCASSYGLAGAYNGQFFGPGTRLTVL.

Notes on this clonotype: A much larger clone differs by one base, so this may be a read error. V usage is TRBV6-5 and J usage is TRBJ1-4, with 7 bases fitting TRBD1. Losses at the gene ends were 5 bases for V and 4 bases for J; bases not matched to a gene: 7. Germline V gene data show CDR1 as MNHEY and CDR2 as SVGAGI. The CDR3 covers 15 residues. The CDR3 protein is CASSLDRDCNEKLFF. CDR3 coding DNA: TGTGCCAGCAGTCTCGACAGGGACTGTAATGAAAAACTGTTTTTT.

A word on this clonotype: This is likely a read error, given that the CDR3 carries no conserved phenylalanine or tryptophan at its end. V and J are TRBV29-1 and TRBJ2-2; D gene uncertain. The CDR3 loop spans 14 amino acids. Per germline, CDR1 SQVTM and CDR2 ANQGSEA. CDR3 DNA sequence: TGCAGCGCGGCCCCGAATGCGAACACTGGGGAGCTGTTTTAT. It specifies CSAAPNANTGELFY.

Of note for this clonotype: This clone may be a read error of a much larger clone one base away. This chain links TRBV12-3 or TRBV12-4 with TRBJ2-2; D remains unclear. The CDR3 is 13 residues long. Trimming shortened V by 2 bases and J by 6 bases, and 7 bases separated the two germline ends. The CDR3 loop is CASSLLGPGELFF. DNA of the CDR3: TGTGCCAGCAGTTTATTAGGGCCCGGGGAGCTGTTTTTT.

Regarding this clonotype: The missing conserved phenylalanine or tryptophan at the end of this CDR3 makes a read error likely. This chain links TRBV11-2 with TRBJ2-1, with D possibly matching TRBD1 (6 bases). Germline assignment: CDR1 SGHAT and CDR2 FQNNGV. The CDR3 totals 15 residues. Trimming shortened V by 1 base and J by 7 bases, and 14 bases separated the two germline ends. The CDR3 DNA sequence: TGTGCCAGCAGCTTAGGAGGGGGTGAGAATAATGAGCAGTTCATC. Protein product: CASSLGGGENNEQFI.

The gene calls are TRBV29-1 and TRBJ1-4, with 7 bases identical to TRBD1. CDR1 is SQVTM, CDR2 ANQGSEA, per germline. This CDR3 comprises 12 residues. V lost 7 bases, J lost 5 bases, and 4 bases stayed unmatched. DNA for the CDR3: TGCAGCGCAGGGGGATCCAATGAAAAACTGTTTTTT. It translates to CSAGGSNEKLFF. The variable domain in full, with the rest retrieved from reference TRBV29-1 and TRBJ1-4, is SAVISQKPSRDICQRGTSLTIQCQVDSQVTMMFWYRQQPGQSLTLIATANQGSEATYESGFVIDKFPISRPNLTFSTLTVSNMSPEDSSIYLCSAGGSNEKLFFGSGTQLSVL.

This chain uses TRBV6-1 with TRBJ2-3; 13 bases agree with TRBD2. Germline CDR1 is MNHNS and CDR2 is SASEGT. This CDR3 is 16 amino acids long. V lost 4 bases to trimming and J lost 9 bases; unmatched junction nucleotides: 10. CDR3 residues: CASSALTSGGFGTQYF. Written as DNA, the CDR3 is TGTGCCAGCAGTGCCCTGACTAGCGGGGGGTTCGGGACGCAGTATTTT.

This clonotype was counted between two and nine times. The chain carries TRBV7-8 and TRBJ2-7; 7 positions match TRBD2. The J segment lost 7 bases and the V segment lost 0 bases, leaving 15 bases of the junction unmatched. This CDR3 spans 17 amino acids. Germline CDR1 SGHVS, CDR2 FQNEAQ. CDR3 in amino acids: CASSLAAGLVVGGEQYF. The DNA of the CDR3 is TGTGCCAGCAGCTTAGCCGCCGGACTAGTGGTGGGAGGGGAGCAGTACTTC.

This clonotype was detected only a few times. The rearrangement joins TRBV5-1 to TRBJ1-4, with D unclear. Trimming cost V 0 bases and J 5 bases, with 8 bases left between them. This CDR3 region has 14 residues. The germline gives CDR1 SGHRS, CDR2 YFSETQ. The CDR3 nucleotides read TGCGCCAGCAGCTTGGGGCAGAAGAATGAAAAACTGTTTTTT. Residues: CASSLGQKNEKLFF.

Details on this clonotype: An end of the junction differs from the germline gene, which may be a read error. V is TRBV11-2 and J is TRBJ2-5, with D hard to call. Germline CDR1 SGHAT, CDR2 FQNNGV. This CDR3 region has 13 residues. The CDR3 loop reads CASSFPDQETQYF. The CDR3 nucleotides are TGTGCTAGTAGCTTCCCGGACCAGGAGACCCAGTACTTC.

For this clonotype: At one end the junction does not follow the germline gene, possibly because of a read error. The chain recombines TRBV11-2 with TRBJ2-3; TRBD2 aligns across 10 bases. The CDR3 is 16 residues long. Looked up from germline, CDR1 is SGHAT and CDR2 is FQNNGV. DNA for the CDR3: TGTGCCAGCGGCTCCCTAGCGGGAGTCGTATCGGATATGCAGTATTTT. Translating gives CASGSLAGVVSDMQYF.

At least ten counts were recorded for this clonotype. The chain has TRBV4-1 and TRBJ2-3, with D maybe TRBD2 (7 bases). V lost 4 bases, J lost 4 bases, and 15 bases lay in between. This CDR3 has 15 amino acids. Germline values: CDR1 MGHRA, CDR2 YSYEKL. The CDR3 bases are TGCGCCAGCAGCCCCCCCAGGGGAGGGGCAGATACGCAGTATTTT. Translation: CASSPPRGGADTQYF.

To note about this clonotype: A much more abundant neighbour one base away suggests this may be a read error. This rearrangement joins TRBV28 to TRBJ2-2; 9 bases match TRBD1. This CDR3 has 16 residues. Germline assignment: CDR1 MDHEN and CDR2 SYDVKM. Trimming at V came to 8 bases and at J to 0 bases, leaving 7 bases not matched to a gene. CDR3 DNA: TGTGCCAGCGGGGACAGGGTCCCATCGAACACCGGGGAGCTGTTTTTT. Protein product: CASGDRVPSNTGELFF.

As for this clonotype: This may be a read error: a much more frequent sequence differs by one nucleotide. The J gene is TRBJ2-2, the V gene TRBV6-1; D is ambiguous. V lost 8 bases, J lost 3 bases, and 13 bases lay in between. Germline V gene lookup returns CDR1 MNHNS and CDR2 SASEGT. The CDR3 is 14 amino acids. The CDR3: CASRNGPDTGELFF. In nucleotides, the CDR3 is TGTGCCAGCCGGAACGGCCCGGACACCGGGGAGCTGTTTTTT.

As regards this clonotype: Its ends do not fully match the called genes, so a read error is possible. V is TRBV4-2 and J is TRBJ1-2; D is unresolved. This CDR3 is built from 16 residues. Germline V gene sequence: CDR1 LGHNA, CDR2 YNFKEQ. This CDR3 reads CASSQERGNWLNGYTF. In nucleotides, the CDR3 is TGTGCCAGCAGCCAAGAACGGGGAAATTGGCTTAATGGCTACACTTTC.

This clonotype was found once. Mismatch with germline at one junction end may stem from a read error. The chain has TRBV11-1 and TRBJ2-1, with 8 positions matching TRBD1. Germline-derived CDR1 and CDR2 are SGHAT and FQDESV (reference sequence). The CDR3 contains 14 residues. Here the CDR3 reads CVSTTGQAYNEQFF. The CDR3 DNA reads TGTGTCAGCACGACGGGACAGGCATACAATGAGCAGTTCTTC.

By sample share, this clonotype is medium-sized. The rearrangement joins TRBV11-2 to TRBJ2-1; TRBD2 matches 8 bases. This CDR3 has 17 amino acids. V was pared by 1 base and J by 0 bases, with 5 bases of the junction left unmatched. The germline V gene has CDR1 SGHAT and CDR2 FQNNGV. In nucleotides, the CDR3 is TGTGCCAGCAGCTTAGGGGGCGGGAGGATCTCCTACAATGAGCAGTTCTTC. It codes for CASSLGGGRISYNEQFF.

The genes are TRBV28 and TRBJ1-2; D unresolved. Trimming left V 10 bases short and J 2 bases short, with 8 bases between. This CDR3 comprises 11 residues. Germline V lookup: CDR1 MDHEN, CDR2 SYDVKM. CDR3 sequence: CANSRNYGYTF. The CDR3 region has the DNA TGTGCCAACAGCAGAAACTATGGCTACACCTTC.

For this clonotype: Relative to the germline gene, one junction end is altered; a read error may explain this. This chain connects TRBV11-3 to TRBJ2-1; 8 positions agree with TRBD2. CDR3 size: 15 residues. Per the germline V gene, CDR1 is SGHNT and CDR2 is YENEEA. The DNA for the CDR3 is TGTGCCAACAGCTTAGGAACTAGCGGAAAGCTTGAGCAATTCTTC. Translated: CANSLGTSGKLEQFF. The variable domain in full, with the rest retrieved from reference TRBV11-3 and TRBJ2-1, is EAGVVQSPRYKIIEKKQPVAFWCNPISGHNTLYWYLQNLGQGPELLIRYENEEAVDDSQLPKDRFSAERLKGVDSTLKIQPAELGDSAVYLCANSLGTSGKLEQFFGPGTRLTVL.

Concerning this clonotype itself: Given a much more abundant clone one base away, this may be a read error. The chain combines TRBV12-3 or TRBV12-4 with TRBJ1-1; D uncertain. V was shortened by 4 bases and J by 6 bases, with 15 bases between the two germline ends. The CDR3 contains 14 residues. CDR3 nucleotides: TGTGCCAGCAGTTCTAGGTTGTGGACGGCTGAAGCTTTCTTT. As protein: CASSSRLWTAEAFF.

Note on this clonotype: This may stem from a read error, because a much larger clone lies one nucleotide away. The V call is TRBV6-1, the J call TRBJ2-2; a possible D gene is TRBD2 (6 bases). The CDR3 covers 13 residues. Germline V gene lookup returns CDR1 MNHNS and CDR2 SASEGT. CDR3: CASSEVPAGGLFF. DNA for the CDR3: TGTGCCAGCAGTGAAGTCCCAGCCGGGGGGCTGTTTTTT.

The V gene is TRBV11-2, the J gene TRBJ1-6; 7 bases line up with TRBD1. The germline V gene has CDR1 SGHAT and CDR2 FQNNGV. Trimming at V came to 2 bases and at J to 10 bases, leaving 8 bases not matched to a gene. The CDR3 loop spans 15 amino acids. The chain's CDR3 is CASSLSETGFSPLHF. The DNA of the CDR3 is TGTGCCAGCAGCTTAAGTGAGACAGGGTTCTCACCCCTCCACTTT.

The gene calls are TRBV12-3 or TRBV12-4 and TRBJ1-1; D is possibly TRBD1 (5 bases). The V end was cut by 3 bases, the J end by 7 bases, with 12 bases between. This CDR3 contains 13 residues. CDR3 loop: CASSLGGHIEAFF. CDR3 sequence (DNA): TGTGCCAGCAGTTTGGGGGGTCACATTGAAGCTTTCTTT.

As regards this clonotype: At one end, the junction sequence differs from germline, possibly due to a read error. This sequence joins TRBV29-1 and TRBJ2-5, with D unresolved. The germline gives CDR1 SQVTM, CDR2 ANQGSEA. The CDR3 is 11 residues long. In DNA, the CDR3 is TGTAACGTGAACCAGCAAGAGACCCAGTACTTC. Its protein is CNVNQQETQYF. The full variable domain, completed using reference TRBV29-1 and TRBJ2-5, is SAVISQKPSRDICQRGTSLTIQCQVDSQVTMMFWYRQQPGQSLTLIATANQGSEATYESGFVIDKFPISRPNLTFSTLTVSNMSPEDSSIYLCNVNQQETQYFGPGTRLLVL.

This clonotype was recorded at least ten times. The chain has TRBV5-8 and TRBJ2-1; no clear D. Trimming removed 5 bases at V and 7 bases at J, with 4 bases between. Germline V gives CDR1 SGHTS, CDR2 YDEGEE. CDR3 length: 10 residues. This CDR3 is CASSLNEQFF. The CDR3 DNA reads as TGTGCCAGCAGTCTTAATGAGCAGTTCTTC.

With regard to this clonotype: Relative to the germline gene, one junction end is altered; a read error may explain this. The chain combines TRBV11-3 with TRBJ2-1; D is ambiguous. Germline V lookup: CDR1 SGHNT, CDR2 YENEEA. CDR3 length: 14 amino acids. CDR3 loop: CASSFSWFYNEQFF. DNA for the CDR3: TGTGCCAGTAGCTTTTCATGGTTTTACAATGAGCAGTTCTTC. Variable domain in full (rest from reference TRBV11-3 and TRBJ2-1): EAGVVQSPRYKIIEKKQPVAFWCNPISGHNTLYWYLQNLGQGPELLIRYENEEAVDDSQLPKDRFSAERLKGVDSTLKIQPAELGDSAVYLCASSFSWFYNEQFFGPGTRLTVL.

Notes on this clonotype: Since a much larger clone is just one base distant, this may be a read error. The CDR3 end shows no conserved phenylalanine or tryptophan, and so a read error is likely. This chain uses TRBV12-3 or TRBV12-4 with TRBJ1-1, with D unresolved. Deletions cut 3 bases from V and 2 bases from J, with 10 bases between. The CDR3 extends over 14 amino acids. CDR3 nucleotides: TGTGCCAGCAGTTTCAGTACGGGTAACACTGAAGCTTTCTCT. It encodes CASSFSTGNTEAFS.